This TCR beta chain was identified in a study of CD8 T cells in ankylosing spondylitis. Study-wide points: Some motif variants were previously reported in reactive arthritis synovial fluid and blood. Disease-associated clonotypes exhibited CD8+ identity and were relatively infrequent in peripheral blood. Ankylosing spondylitis blood seemed to carry a telltale TCR beta motif made of several highly homologous variants.

As the method for making TCR beta libraries, quantitative 5'-RACE with molecular barcodes was used. In TCRdb, the 5' RACE reads were re-called with MiXCR into one record per CDR3 protein. The sample yields approximately 220,000 distinct CDR3 sequences, around 19% seen once. In its sample, this clonotype was seen a few times. Its antigen is not known. Trimming took off 5 bases at V and 2 bases at J, with 14 bases between the two ends. CDR3 size: 15 residues. CDR1 and CDR2 (germline): MNHNS, SASEGT. This chain connects TRBV6-1 to TRBJ2-3, with D tentatively TRBD1 or TRBD2 (5 bases each). This receptor was taken from a male donor with ankylosing spondylitis. Input material: blood, either unsorted or a sorted T cell fraction (not recorded which). The CDR3 reads CASSSPGPATDTQYF. The CDR3 nucleotides read TGTGCCAGCAGTAGCCCGGGACCAGCCACAGATACGCAGTATTTT.